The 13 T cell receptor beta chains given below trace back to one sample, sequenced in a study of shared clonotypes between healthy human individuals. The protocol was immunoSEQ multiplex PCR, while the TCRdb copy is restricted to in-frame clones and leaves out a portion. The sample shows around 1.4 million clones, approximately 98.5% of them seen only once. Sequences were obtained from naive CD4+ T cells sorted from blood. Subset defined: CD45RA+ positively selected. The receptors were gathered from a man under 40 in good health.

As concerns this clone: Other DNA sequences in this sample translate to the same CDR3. In nucleotides, the CDR3 is TGCGCCAGCAGCTTGGGGGACAGCTCTGGAAACACCATATATTTT. Protein sequence: CASSLGDSSGNTIYF. The chain combines TRBV5-1 with TRBJ1-3, with 7 bases aligning to TRBD1. Unmatched junction bases numbered 0, after V lost 0 bases and J lost 0 bases. The CDR3 has 15 residues. The germline CDR1 and CDR2 sequences are SGHRS and YFSETQ.

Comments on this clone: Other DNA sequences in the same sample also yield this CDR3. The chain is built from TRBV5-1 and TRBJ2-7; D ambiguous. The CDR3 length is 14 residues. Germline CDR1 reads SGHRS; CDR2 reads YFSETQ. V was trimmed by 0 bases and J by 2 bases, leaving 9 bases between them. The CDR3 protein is CASSLAPDTYEQYF. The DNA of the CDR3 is TGCGCCAGCAGCTTGGCCCCTGATACCTACGAGCAGTACTTC.

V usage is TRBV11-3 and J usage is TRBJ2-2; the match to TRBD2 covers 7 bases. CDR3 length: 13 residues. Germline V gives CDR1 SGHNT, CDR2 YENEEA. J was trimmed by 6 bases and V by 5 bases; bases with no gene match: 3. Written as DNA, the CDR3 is TGTGCCAGCAGCGTGACTAGCCCCGGGGAGCTGTTTTTT. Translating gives CASSVTSPGELFF.

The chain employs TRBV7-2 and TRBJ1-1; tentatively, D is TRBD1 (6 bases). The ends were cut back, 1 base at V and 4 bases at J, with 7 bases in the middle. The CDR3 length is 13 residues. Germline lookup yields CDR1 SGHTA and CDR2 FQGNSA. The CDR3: CASSLGQATEAFF. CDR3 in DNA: TGTGCCAGCAGCTTAGGACAGGCCACTGAAGCTTTCTTT.

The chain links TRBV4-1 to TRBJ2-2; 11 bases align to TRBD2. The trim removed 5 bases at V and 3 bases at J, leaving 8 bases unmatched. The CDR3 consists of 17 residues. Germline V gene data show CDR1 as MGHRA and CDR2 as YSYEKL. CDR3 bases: TGCGCCAGCAGCTCTCTTAGCGGGAGGGGATACACCGGGGAGCTGTTTTTT. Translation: CASSSLSGRGYTGELFF.

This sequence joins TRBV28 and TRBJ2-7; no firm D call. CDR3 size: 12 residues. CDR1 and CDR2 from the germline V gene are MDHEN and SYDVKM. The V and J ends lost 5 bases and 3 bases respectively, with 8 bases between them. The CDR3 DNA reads TGTGCCAGCAGTCCCTGGGGCTACGAGCAGTACTTC. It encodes CASSPWGYEQYF.

CDR3 region: CASSLTQGKNEKLFF. For the CDR3, the DNA is TGTGCCAGCAGCTTAACACAGGGGAAGAATGAAAAACTGTTTTTT. The V gene is TRBV7-9, the J gene TRBJ1-4, with TRBD1 identical over 7 bases. CDR1 SEHNR and CDR2 FQNEAQ come from the germline V gene (reference sequence). This CDR3 comprises 15 residues. The ends lost 2 bases at V and 5 bases at J; junction bases unmatched: 5.

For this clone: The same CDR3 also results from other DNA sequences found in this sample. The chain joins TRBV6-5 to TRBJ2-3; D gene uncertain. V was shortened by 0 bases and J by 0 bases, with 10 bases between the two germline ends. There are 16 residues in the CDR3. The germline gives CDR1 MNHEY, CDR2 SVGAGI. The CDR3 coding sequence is TGTGCCAGCAGTTACTCGGTAGCTGCCAGCACAGATACGCAGTATTTT. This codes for CASSYSVAASTDTQYF.

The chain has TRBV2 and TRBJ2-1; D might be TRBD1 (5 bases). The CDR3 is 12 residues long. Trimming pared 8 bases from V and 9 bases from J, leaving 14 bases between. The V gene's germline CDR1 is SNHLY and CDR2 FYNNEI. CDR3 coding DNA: TGTGCCAGCGCTCGGACAAGCAGTGAGCAGTTCTTC. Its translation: CASARTSSEQFF.

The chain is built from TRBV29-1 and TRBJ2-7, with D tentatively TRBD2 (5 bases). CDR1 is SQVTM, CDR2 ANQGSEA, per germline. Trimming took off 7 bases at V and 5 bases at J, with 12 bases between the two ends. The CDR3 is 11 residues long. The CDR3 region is CSGAGVDEQYF. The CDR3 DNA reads TGCAGCGGAGCCGGGGTGGACGAGCAGTACTTC.

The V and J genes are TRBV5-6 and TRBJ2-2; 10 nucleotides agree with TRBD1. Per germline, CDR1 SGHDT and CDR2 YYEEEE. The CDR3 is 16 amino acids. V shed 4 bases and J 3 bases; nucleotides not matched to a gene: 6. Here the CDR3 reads CASSLDRGHDTGELFF. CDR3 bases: TGTGCCAGCAGCCTCGACAGGGGGCACGACACCGGGGAGCTGTTTTTT. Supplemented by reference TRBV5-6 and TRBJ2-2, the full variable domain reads DAGVTQSPTHLIKTRGQQVTLRCSPKSGHDTVSWYQQALGQGPQFIFQYYEEEERQRGNFPDRFSGHQFPNYSSELNVNALLLGDSALYLCASSLDRGHDTGELFFGEGSRLTVL.

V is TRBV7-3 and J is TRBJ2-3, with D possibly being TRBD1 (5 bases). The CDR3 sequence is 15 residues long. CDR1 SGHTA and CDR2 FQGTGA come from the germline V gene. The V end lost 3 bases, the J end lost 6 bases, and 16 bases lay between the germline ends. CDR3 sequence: CASSFFGQGGDTQYF. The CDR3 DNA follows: TGTGCCAGCAGCTTTTTTGGGCAGGGTGGGGATACGCAGTATTTT.

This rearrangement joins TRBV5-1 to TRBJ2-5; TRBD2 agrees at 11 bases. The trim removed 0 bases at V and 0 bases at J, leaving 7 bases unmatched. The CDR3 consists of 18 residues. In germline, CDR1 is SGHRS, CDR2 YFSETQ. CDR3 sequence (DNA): TGCGCCAGCAGCTTGGGGGGGACTAGCGGAACGTACCAAGAGACCCAGTACTTC. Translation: CASSLGGTSGTYQETQYF. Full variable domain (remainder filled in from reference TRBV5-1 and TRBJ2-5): KAGVTQTPRYLIKTRGQQVTLSCSPISGHRSVSWYQQTPGQGLQFLFEYFSETQRNKGNFPGRFSGRQFSNSRSEMNVSTLELGDSALYLCASSLGGTSGTYQETQYFGPGTRLLVL.